The 2 T cell receptor beta chains reported below all come from one sample, sequenced in a study of beta chain features in type 1 diabetes. cDNA synthesis used the whole RNA isolate, giving expressed TCRB sequences. Some clones are missing from TCRdb's copy, which holds only in-frame ones; the method was immunoSEQ multiplex PCR. The repertoire holds under 250,000 clones, 25% to 30% seen once, with 3.5% to 4.5% in the top ten. Sequencing used central memory CD4+ T cells from blood. The receptors were gathered from a man aged 30-40 years in good health.

The V call is TRBV28, the J call TRBJ2-1, with TRBD2 matching over 8 bases. The germline CDR1 and CDR2 sequences are MDHEN and SYDVKM. V gave up 3 bases and J gave up 16 bases; unmatched junction bases: 5. This CDR3 is 11 amino acids long. The CDR3 sequence is CASSFSGRGFF. The CDR3 nucleotides read TGTGCCAGCAGTTTCAGCGGGAGAGGCTTCTTC.

This clone was seen more than once but under ten times. The chain's CDR3 is CASSRPGLVPEQYF. CDR3 DNA: TGTGCCAGCAGCCGCCCGGGACTAGTTCCCGAGCAGTACTTC. The chain joins TRBV13 to TRBJ2-7, with 8 bases aligning to TRBD2. V lost 5 bases, J lost 6 bases, and 9 bases stayed unmatched. Germline-derived CDR1 and CDR2 are PRHDT and FYEKMQ (reference sequence). This CDR3 contains 14 residues.